This T cell receptor beta chain is from a study of regulatory and conventional T cells in RAG deficiency. This clone is a singleton in its sample. Antigen unknown. Assay used: immunoSEQ multiplex PCR; TCRdb lists only in-frame clones, some missing. The table includes just over 30,000 clones, 95% to 96% detected once. The sorted conventional CD4+ T cells were CD25-low and CD127-high, with genomic DNA sequenced. This CDR3 comprises 15 residues. Trimming removed 0 bases from V and 3 bases from J, with 13 bases in between. Germline V lookup: CDR1 SGHTS, CDR2 YDEGEE. Study-wide results and limits: Patient subsets had shorter CDR3s; Omenn Treg-Tconv overlap exceeded 75%. Omenn syndrome and CID/AS patients had around 100-fold fewer unique Treg TCR beta sequences, versus 8 to 10-fold elsewhere. In Omenn syndrome, sorted "Tregs" may be peripherally activated cells.

These data were likewise used in another study, on regulatory T cells. That study reports: The primer mix had 52 TRBV and 13 TRBJ primers.

The chain has TRBV5-8 and TRBJ2-7, with D perhaps matching TRBD1 (6 bases). Sequencing was done on a sample of CD25- CD4+ T cells sorted from blood. This clonotype was obtained from a human donor in good health. In nucleotides, the CDR3 is TGTGCCAGCAGCTTGGTCCTGACAGGAGTCTACGAGCAGTACTTC. Translating gives CASSLVLTGVYEQYF.